The 16 T cell receptor beta chains listed next were all sequenced from one sample in a study of Tregs in tolerant kidney transplant recipients (dated by TCRdb to between 2018 and 2021). Preparation of the library involved the immunoSEQ multiplex PCR assay. Entries here come from immuneACCESS through TCRdb and include only in-frame sequences with V and J called. Some clones fail to appear in such tables; in the studies checked, an unresolved V gene covers under half of the shortfall, and the cause of the remainder is unknown. The sample table records some 110,000 clones; 85% to 95% of these occur just once. Around 0.58% of the sample goes to the ten largest clones. Input material: CD4+ T cells from blood. The receptors shown here come from a human donor in good health.

This chain uses TRBV30 with TRBJ2-5; D assignment may be TRBD1 or TRBD2 (6 bases each). CDR3 length: 15 amino acids. Germline assignment: CDR1 GTSNPN and CDR2 SVGIG (reference sequence). V dropped 5 bases and J dropped 9 bases, with 25 bases sitting between them. This CDR3 reads CAWVAGPLLGAAQYF. The CDR3 nucleotides are TGTGCCTGGGTCGCGGGACCCCTTCTGGGGGCGGCCCAGTACTTC.

V and J are TRBV30 and TRBJ1-1; the D is unclear. The CDR3 consists of 12 residues. The V end was cut by 8 bases, the J end by 2 bases, with 12 bases between. Looked up from germline, CDR1 is GTSNPN and CDR2 is SVGIG (reference sequence). CDR3 loop: CARIDTNTEAFF. DNA for the CDR3: TGTGCCCGGATCGACACTAACACTGAAGCTTTCTTT.

This clone occurred once. This chain uses TRBV30 with TRBJ1-2; D is possibly TRBD1 (5 bases). CDR1 and CDR2 from the germline V gene are GTSNPN and SVGIG (reference sequence). V dropped 8 bases and J dropped 5 bases, with 15 bases sitting between them. The CDR3 runs to 12 residues. CDR3 in DNA: TGTGCCGGGGACCGGGGACGGTATGGCTACACCTTC. Residues: CAGDRGRYGYTF.

The rearrangement joins TRBV7-8 to TRBJ2-2, with a weak D call TRBD2 (5 bases). The germline gives CDR1 SGHVS, CDR2 FQNEAQ. This CDR3 has 16 residues. V lost 2 bases to trimming and J lost 2 bases, with 12 bases between them. Here the CDR3 reads CASSLWYRGNTGELFF. CDR3 coding DNA: TGTGCCAGCAGCTTATGGTACCGGGGAAACACCGGGGAGCTGTTTTTT.

The chain has TRBV5-4 and TRBJ2-1; the match to TRBD1 covers 8 bases. Trimming took 0 bases from V and 6 from J; bases not matched to a gene: 11. Germline CDR1 and CDR2: SGHNT and YYREEE (reference sequence). The CDR3 consists of 17 residues. The CDR3 here is CASSLERRQGARNEQFF. In DNA, the CDR3 is TGTGCCAGCAGCTTGGAACGAAGGCAGGGGGCGCGCAATGAGCAGTTCTTC.

This chain uses TRBV18 with TRBJ2-7, with D perhaps matching TRBD1 (6 bases). The CDR3 consists of 14 residues. In germline, CDR1 is KGHSH, CDR2 LQKENI. Deletions cut 2 bases from V and 7 bases from J, with 15 bases between. The CDR3 is CASSPRQAFDEQYF. CDR3 DNA: TGTGCCAGCTCACCAAGACAGGCTTTTGATGAGCAGTACTTC.

The CDR3 protein is CASSYGRPNYGYTF. In DNA form, the CDR3 reads TGTGCCAGCAGTTACGGAAGACCAAACTATGGCTACACCTTC. This chain uses TRBV6-5 with TRBJ1-2; D not certain. The CDR3 loop spans 14 amino acids. Germline V gene lookup returns CDR1 MNHEY and CDR2 SVGAGI. Trimming took 2 bases from V and 2 from J, leaving 9 bases between them.

This chain connects TRBV15 to TRBJ2-5; D tentatively fits TRBD1 or TRBD2 (6 bases each). Between the trimmed V and J ends, which lost 0 bases and 2 bases, there was a span of 22 bases. The length of the CDR3 is 19 residues. Germline loops: CDR1 LNHNV, CDR2 YYDKDF (reference sequence). The CDR3 DNA reads TGTGCCACCAGCAGAGATAGAGGGGGGCGGTCCGCGGGGCAAGAGACCCAGTACTTC. Amino acids: CATSRDRGGRSAGQETQYF.

This clone appeared once. This sequence joins TRBV5-5 and TRBJ1-2; TRBD1 aligns across 9 bases. The CDR3 has 15 residues. Losses at the gene ends were 5 bases for V and 2 bases for J; bases not matched to a gene: 7. Germline V gene data show CDR1 as SGHKS and CDR2 as YYEKEE (reference sequence). The DNA of the CDR3 is TGTGCCAGCAGTCTAGGACAGGGGCCCAACTATGGCTACACCTTC. It translates to CASSLGQGPNYGYTF. The full variable domain, rest sourced from reference TRBV5-5 and TRBJ1-2, is DAGVTQSPTHLIKTRGQQVTLRCSPISGHKSVSWYQQVLGQGPQFIFQYYEKEERGRGNFPDRFSARQFPNYSSELNVNALLLGDSALYLCASSLGQGPNYGYTFGSGTRLTVV.

The V gene is TRBV30, the J gene TRBJ2-7; 8 nucleotides align to TRBD2. The CDR3 has 18 residues. V gave up 0 bases and J gave up 0 bases; unmatched junction bases: 13. Germline V gene sequence: CDR1 GTSNPN, CDR2 SVGIG (reference sequence). The DNA of the CDR3 is TGTGCCTGGAGTGTACTTGGGCGCTCCGGGACTAGCTCCTACGAGCAGTACTTC. Amino acid sequence: CAWSVLGRSGTSSYEQYF. Filled out from reference TRBV30 and TRBJ2-7, the complete variable domain reads SQTIHQWPATLVQPVGSPLSLECTVEGTSNPNLYWYRQAAGRGLQLLFYSVGIGQISSEVPQNLSASRPQDRQFILSSKKLLLSDSGFYLCAWSVLGRSGTSSYEQYFGPGTRLTVT.

This clone has just one count. The V gene is TRBV5-1, the J gene TRBJ2-7; a possible D gene is TRBD1 (7 bases). Germline CDR1 and CDR2: SGHRS and YFSETQ. Trimming took 3 bases from V and 6 from J, leaving 25 bases between them. This CDR3 has 17 amino acids. The CDR3 DNA is TGCGCCAGCAGCTCAGACCCCCAGGGGGGAGCCAACGGCGAGCAGTACTTC. This sequence encodes CASSSDPQGGANGEQYF.

The CDR3 spells CASSFPGQGKLAAFF. DNA for the CDR3: TGTGCCAGCAGCTTTCCGGGACAGGGGAAGCTGGCCGCTTTCTTT. V usage is TRBV7-9 and J usage is TRBJ1-1; 10 bases agree with TRBD1. The V gene's germline CDR1 is SEHNR and CDR2 FQNEAQ (reference sequence). The CDR3 is made up of 15 amino acids. After removal of 3 bases from V and 11 bases from J, the junction contained 12 bases not matched to a gene.

V and J are TRBV19 and TRBJ2-6; D gene uncertain. Trimming left V 6 bases short and J 0 bases short, with 3 bases between. The CDR3 totals 13 residues. Germline V CDR1 and CDR2: LNHDA, SQIVND (reference sequence). DNA for the CDR3: TGTGCCAGTAGGTCCTCTGGGGCCAACGTCCTGACTTTC. Translated: CASRSSGANVLTF.

The chain has TRBV11-1 and TRBJ2-4; 9 positions match TRBD2. CDR1 is SGHAT, CDR2 FQDESV, per germline (reference sequence). This CDR3 is built from 15 residues. V was pared by 4 bases and J by 2 bases, with 3 bases of the junction left unmatched. CDR3 DNA sequence: TGTGCCAGCAGCTCTGCGGGGGGGCCCAAAAACATTCAGTACTTC. Translated: CASSSAGGPKNIQYF.

The V and J genes are TRBV7-9 and TRBJ2-3; D is undetermined. CDR1 and CDR2 (germline): SEHNR, FQNEAQ (reference sequence). Trimming removed 8 bases at V and 10 bases at J, with 10 bases between. This CDR3 has 10 residues. CDR3 protein: CASSNGAQYF. The DNA of the CDR3 is TGTGCCAGCTCGAATGGGGCGCAGTATTTT.

The gene calls are TRBV6-5 and TRBJ1-1, with TRBD1 identical over 11 bases. Unmatched junction bases numbered 3, after V lost 1 base and J lost 5 bases. This CDR3 is built from 15 residues. Germline CDR1 MNHEY, CDR2 SVGAGI. The CDR3 reads CASSYWGQGGTEAFF. CDR3 in DNA: TGTGCCAGCAGTTACTGGGGACAGGGGGGAACTGAAGCTTTCTTT.